A selection of T cell receptor beta chains follows, all from one sample in a study of T cell changes during pregnancy in multiple sclerosis. The data were produced by immunoSEQ multiplex PCR, yet TCRdb's version contains in-frame clones alone and is incomplete. The table shows about 30,000 clones, with roughly 94% occurring only once. Sequencing used peripheral blood, obtained in the first trimester of pregnancy. All receptors come from a female donor in good health, enrolled as a control in a pregnancy study. CDR3s include the opening cysteine and the closing phenylalanine or tryptophan. Fields, in order: V gene, D gene, CDR3 length, J gene, clone size, CDR3 protein, CDR3 DNA. A D gene is named only where the DNA matches it firmly. Size is stated for part of the rows, as once, few or many counts, or as a class when the clone is expanded.

V: TRBV7-2
D: -
length: 13
J: TRBJ2-1
size: -
CDR3: CASSRTGDNEQFF
DNA: TGTGCCAGCAGCCGGACTGGGGACAATGAGCAGTTCTTC

V: TRBV6-5
D: -
length: 15
J: TRBJ2-7
size: once
CDR3: CASSYLADHSYEQYF
DNA: TGTGCCAGCAGTTACTTAGCGGACCACTCCTACGAGCAGTACTTC

V: TRBV19
D: -
length: 13
J: TRBJ1-4
size: -
CDR3: CATRPTGPEKLFF
DNA: TGTGCCACCAGACCGACAGGTCCTGAAAAACTGTTTTTT

V: TRBV5-1
D: TRBD2
length: 18
J: TRBJ2-4
size: -
CDR3: CASSLGNSGSLPGNIQYF
DNA: TGCGCCAGCAGCTTGGGAAATAGCGGGAGCCTGCCGGGAAACATTCAGTACTTC

V: TRBV11-3
D: -
length: 18
J: TRBJ1-5
size: -
CDR3: CASSLVGRGADLDQPQHF
DNA: TGTGCCAGCAGCTTAGTCGGTCGGGGGGCCGATCTGGATCAGCCCCAGCATTTT

V: TRBV11-2
D: -
length: 15
J: TRBJ1-1
size: -
CDR3: CASSVVAGVNTEAFF
DNA: TGTGCCAGCAGCGTAGTGGCAGGGGTCAACACTGAAGCTTTCTTT

V: TRBV4-3
D: TRBD2
length: 16
J: TRBJ2-3
size: -
CDR3: CASSQGVGGAGDTQYF
DNA: TGCGCCAGCAGCCAAGGGGTCGGGGGGGCCGGAGATACGCAGTATTTT

V: TRBV7-2
D: -
length: 16
J: TRBJ1-4
size: -
CDR3: CASSLAGRVSGEKLFF
DNA: TGTGCCAGCAGCTTAGCGGGTCGGGTCAGTGGAGAAAAACTGTTTTTT

V: TRBV9
D: -
length: 12
J: TRBJ2-3
size: -
CDR3: CASSDLTDTQYF
DNA: TGTGCCAGCAGCGACCTAACAGATACGCAGTATTTT

V: TRBV18
D: -
length: 15
J: TRBJ1-2
size: -
CDR3: CASSPAGTANYGYTF
DNA: TGTGCCAGCTCACCAGCCGGGACTGCTAACTATGGCTACACCTTC

V: TRBV7-7
D: -
length: 15
J: TRBJ2-5
size: -
CDR3: CASSLEAGFQETQYF
DNA: TGTGCTAGCAGCTTAGAGGCAGGGTTTCAAGAGACCCAGTACTTC

V: TRBV11-2
D: TRBD2
length: 16
J: TRBJ2-1
size: -
CDR3: CASSFKAGGPGNEQFF
DNA: TGTGCCAGCAGCTTCAAAGCGGGGGGGCCCGGCAATGAGCAGTTCTTC

V: TRBV6-5
D: -
length: 13
J: TRBJ1-1
size: -
CDR3: CASTRQSNTEAFF
DNA: TGTGCCAGCACACGACAATCGAACACTGAAGCTTTCTTT

V: TRBV4-1
D: TRBD2
length: 16
J: TRBJ2-1
size: -
CDR3: CASSQPLSGIGREQFF
DNA: TGCGCCAGCAGCCAACCCCTTAGCGGGATTGGAAGGGAGCAGTTCTTC

V: TRBV6-5
D: TRBD2
length: 14
J: TRBJ2-3
size: -
CDR3: CASSNSGGIDTQYF
DNA: TGTGCCAGCAGTAATAGCGGGGGGATAGATACGCAGTATTTT

V: TRBV14
D: TRBD2
length: 13
J: TRBJ2-5
size: -
CDR3: CASSQGTSGTQYF
DNA: TGTGCCAGCAGCCAAGGGACTAGCGGGACCCAGTACTTC

V: TRBV5-1
D: -
length: 13
J: TRBJ2-1
size: -
CDR3: CASSPPSVNEQFF
DNA: TGCGCCAGCAGCCCTCCTAGCGTCAATGAGCAGTTCTTC

V: TRBV7-2
D: TRBD1
length: 16
J: TRBJ2-7
size: -
CDR3: CASSLVLMDRPYEQYF
DNA: TGTGCCAGCAGCTTAGTCTTGATGGACAGGCCCTACGAGCAGTACTTC

V: TRBV11-2
D: -
length: 15
J: TRBJ2-7
size: -
CDR3: CASSLEGGLTYEQYF
DNA: TGTGCCAGCAGCTTAGAGGGGGGGCTGACTTACGAGCAGTACTTC

V: TRBV11-2
D: TRBD1
length: 15
J: TRBJ1-1
size: -
CDR3: CASSLVASGGTEAFF
DNA: TGTGCCAGCAGCTTAGTTGCTTCAGGGGGTACTGAAGCTTTCTTT

V: TRBV5-1
D: -
length: 13
J: TRBJ1-1
size: few
CDR3: CASSSTGHTEAFF
DNA: TGCGCCAGCAGCTCGACAGGCCACACTGAAGCTTTCTTT

V: TRBV2
D: -
length: 15
J: TRBJ2-1
size: once
CDR3: CASTVFGGLNNEQFF
DNA: TGTGCCAGCACCGTATTTGGTGGCTTGAACAATGAGCAGTTCTTC

V: TRBV7-9
D: TRBD1
length: 15
J: TRBJ1-2
size: -
CDR3: CASSFDGTGNYGYTF
DNA: TGTGCCAGCAGCTTTGACGGGACAGGAAACTATGGCTACACCTTC

V: TRBV6-5
D: -
length: 14
J: TRBJ1-2
size: -
CDR3: CASSYDVGIYGYTF
DNA: TGTGCCAGCAGTTACGATGTCGGGATCTATGGCTACACCTTC

V: TRBV29-1
D: TRBD1
length: 14
J: TRBJ1-1
size: -
CDR3: CRVGWDRENTEAFF
DNA: TGCAGGGTTGGGTGGGACAGGGAAAACACTGAAGCTTTCTTT

V: TRBV27
D: -
length: 13
J: TRBJ1-2
size: -
CDR3: CASSSVDRSGYTF
DNA: TGTGCCAGCAGTTCCGTAGACAGGAGTGGCTACACCTTC

V: TRBV5-1
D: TRBD2
length: 15
J: TRBJ2-7
size: -
CDR3: CASSVLAGGSYEQYF
DNA: TGCGCCAGCAGCGTACTAGCGGGAGGATCCTACGAGCAGTACTTC

V: TRBV6-1
D: TRBD2
length: 14
J: TRBJ2-3
size: -
CDR3: CASSVWEGPDTQYF
DNA: TGTGCCAGCAGTGTTTGGGAGGGCCCAGATACGCAGTATTTT

V: TRBV27
D: TRBD2
length: 17
J: TRBJ2-1
size: -
CDR3: CASSLALLAGGYNEQFF
DNA: TGTGCCAGCAGTTTAGCTCTACTAGCGGGTGGGTACAATGAGCAGTTCTTC

V: TRBV6-1
D: -
length: 12
J: TRBJ2-1
size: -
CDR3: CASSVAVDEQFF
DNA: TGTGCCAGCAGTGTGGCTGTCGATGAGCAGTTCTTC

V: TRBV6-1
D: -
length: 16
J: TRBJ2-3
size: -
CDR3: CASSEAVRGGTDTQYF
DNA: TGTGCCAGCAGTGAAGCGGTGAGGGGGGGAACAGATACGCAGTATTTT

V: TRBV6-5
D: TRBD1
length: 14
J: TRBJ1-4
size: -
CDR3: CASSYDRVDEKLFF
DNA: TGTGCCAGCAGTTACGACAGGGTGGATGAAAAACTGTTTTTT

V: TRBV19
D: -
length: 13
J: TRBJ2-2
size: -
CDR3: CAIQSSGTGELFF
DNA: TGTGCCATTCAGTCGTCGGGCACCGGGGAGCTGTTTTTT

V: TRBV19
D: TRBD2
length: 16
J: TRBJ2-1
size: once
CDR3: CASSAGLAGLNAEQFF
DNA: TGTGCCAGTAGTGCCGGACTAGCGGGACTCAACGCTGAGCAGTTCTTC

V: TRBV7-8
D: TRBD1
length: 14
J: TRBJ1-1
size: few
CDR3: CASRQGAMNTEAFF
DNA: TGTGCCAGCAGACAGGGGGCGATGAACACTGAAGCTTTCTTT

V: TRBV5-4
D: -
length: 15
J: TRBJ2-5
size: -
CDR3: CASSLPDRLQETQYF
DNA: TGTGCCAGCAGCTTGCCGGACAGACTTCAAGAGACCCAGTACTTC

V: TRBV5-6
D: -
length: 16
J: TRBJ2-6
size: once
CDR3: CASSWGTISGANVLTF
DNA: TGTGCCAGCAGCTGGGGCACCATCTCTGGGGCCAACGTCCTGACTTTC

V: TRBV10-3
D: TRBD1
length: 14
J: TRBJ2-5
size: once
CDR3: CAISDSGGKETQYF
DNA: TGTGCCATCAGTGACTCAGGGGGCAAGGAGACCCAGTACTTC

V: TRBV4-2
D: TRBD1
length: 14
J: TRBJ1-1
size: few
CDR3: CASRLRGRDTEAFF
DNA: TGTGCCAGCCGACTCAGGGGGCGGGACACTGAAGCTTTCTTT

V: TRBV18
D: TRBD1
length: 15
J: TRBJ2-5
size: -
CDR3: CASSPGTGVQETQYF
DNA: TGTGCCAGCTCACCAGGGACAGGGGTTCAAGAGACCCAGTACTTC

V: TRBV10-3
D: TRBD2
length: 14
J: TRBJ2-5
size: -
CDR3: CAVYSGRAPETQYF
DNA: TGTGCCGTCTATAGCGGGAGGGCCCCCGAGACCCAGTACTTC

V: TRBV6-6
D: TRBD1
length: 16
J: TRBJ1-4
size: once
CDR3: CASSYPQGGGSEKLFF
DNA: TGTGCCAGCAGTTACCCACAGGGGGGCGGGAGTGAAAAACTGTTTTTT

V: TRBV28
D: TRBD1
length: 15
J: TRBJ2-6
size: -
CDR3: CASSSTGSGANVLTF
DNA: TGTGCCAGCAGTTCGACAGGGTCTGGGGCCAACGTCCTGACTTTC

V: TRBV11-3
D: TRBD2
length: 16
J: TRBJ2-3
size: -
CDR3: CASSPGLALHTDTQYF
DNA: TGTGCCAGCAGCCCGGGACTAGCCTTACACACAGATACGCAGTATTTT

V: TRBV7-2
D: TRBD1
length: 14
J: TRBJ1-1
size: once
CDR3: CASNRGFRNTEAFF
DNA: TGTGCCAGCAACAGGGGTTTCAGAAACACTGAAGCTTTCTTT

V: TRBV9
D: TRBD2
length: 17
J: TRBJ2-2
size: -
CDR3: CASSSQVAGVLGGELFF
DNA: TGTGCCAGCAGCTCCCAGGTAGCGGGAGTTCTGGGCGGGGAGCTGTTTTTT

V: TRBV30
D: TRBD1
length: 13
J: TRBJ1-5
size: -
CDR3: CAWETGGNQPQHF
DNA: TGTGCCTGGGAGACAGGGGGTAATCAGCCCCAGCATTTT

V: TRBV27
D: -
length: 14
J: TRBJ2-7
size: -
CDR3: CASSYLTGIYEQYF
DNA: TGTGCCAGCAGTTACTTGACAGGAATCTACGAGCAGTACTTC

V: TRBV7-6
D: TRBD1
length: 15
J: TRBJ1-6
size: few
CDR3: CASSLARDRNSPLHF
DNA: TGTGCCAGCAGCTTAGCCCGGGACAGAAATTCACCCCTCCACTTT

V: TRBV11-3
D: TRBD2
length: 16
J: TRBJ2-2
size: once
CDR3: CASSLGGLAGDGELFF
DNA: TGTGCCAGCAGCTTAGGCGGCCTAGCGGGGGACGGGGAGCTGTTTTTT

V: TRBV27
D: TRBD2
length: 16
J: TRBJ2-5
size: -
CDR3: CASSWDSGGRQETQYF
DNA: TGTGCCAGCAGTTGGGATAGCGGGGGGCGCCAAGAGACCCAGTACTTC

V: TRBV6-1
D: TRBD1
length: 14
J: TRBJ2-3
size: -
CDR3: CASSEAGQEDTQYF
DNA: TGTGCCAGCAGTGAAGCGGGACAGGAAGATACGCAGTATTTT

V: TRBV10-3
D: -
length: 14
J: TRBJ1-5
size: -
CDR3: CAISDGGQGQPQHF
DNA: TGTGCCATCAGTGACGGGGGGCAGGGGCAGCCCCAGCATTTT

V: TRBV7-7
D: TRBD2
length: 15
J: TRBJ2-1
size: -
CDR3: CASRLSGRAYNEQFF
DNA: TGTGCCAGCAGGCTTAGCGGGAGGGCTTACAATGAGCAGTTCTTC

V: TRBV4-1
D: TRBD1
length: 18
J: TRBJ1-2
size: -
CDR3: CASSQDRDRGQFNYGYTF
DNA: TGCGCCAGCAGCCAAGACCGGGACAGGGGCCAGTTTAACTATGGCTACACCTTC